Shown below are 9 T cell receptor beta chains from a single sample sequenced in a study of identical twins listed by TCRdb under 2016. Libraries were made using 5' RACE. The listed sequencing device is Illumina HiSeq 2000. TCRdb handled the public reads itself, with Q25 trimming in fastp and clone calling in MiXCR, and kept productive beta chains. Every CDR3 protein is listed once, alongside the most common genes and DNA of its rows. For this sample the table gives hundreds of thousands of distinct CDR3 sequences, of which 5.5% to 7% were detected only once. 3.6% of the sample is held by the ten biggest clonotypes. These data also formed part of another study, on yellow fever vaccine responses in identical twins.

The sequencing input was memory (CD45RO+) T cells sorted from blood. The sample's cell subset or site label, in plain terms: CD45RO+ enriched T cells. The receptors shown here come from a woman aged 18-29 years in good health.

This clonotype was observed a few times. This chain joins TRBV10-3 and TRBJ2-3, with D unresolved. Trimming removed 7 bases at V and 3 bases at J, with 11 bases between. The CDR3 runs to 13 residues. CDR1 is ENHRY and CDR2 is SYGVKD in the germline V gene. CDR3 sequence reads: CAINFGPTDTQYF. CDR3 nucleotide sequence: TGTGCCATCAATTTCGGACCTACAGATACGCAGTATTTT.

This chain links TRBV27 with TRBJ1-1; D gene unclear. CDR1 and CDR2 (germline): MNHEY, SMNVEV (reference sequence). This CDR3 region has 16 residues. V was cut by 3 bases and J by 3 bases, with 17 bases left in between. This chain's CDR3 is CASSLGLAGGDTEAFF. DNA for the CDR3: TGTGCCAGCAGTTTGGGGTTGGCCGGTGGCGACACTGAAGCTTTCTTT.

This clonotype was counted at least ten times. The rearrangement joins TRBV29-1 to TRBJ2-7; 13 nucleotides agree with TRBD2. Per germline, CDR1 SQVTM and CDR2 ANQGSEA. J gave up 0 bases and V 4 bases, and 9 bases lay outside the gene matches. The CDR3 runs to 17 residues. The CDR3 reads CSVVLRTSGSFSYEQYF. Written as DNA, the CDR3 is TGCAGCGTTGTTTTAAGGACTAGCGGGAGCTTCTCCTACGAGCAGTACTTC.

Many counts were recorded for this clonotype. The chain couples TRBV5-1 to TRBJ2-3, with D tentatively TRBD2 (5 bases). Germline assignment: CDR1 SGHRS and CDR2 YFSETQ. V lost 2 bases and J 1 base, leaving 5 bases between the germline ends. The CDR3 loop spans 13 amino acids. Here the CDR3 reads CASSFSGTDTQYF. The CDR3 DNA follows: TGCGCCAGCAGCTTTAGCGGCACAGATACGCAGTATTTT. The full variable domain, its missing parts supplied by reference TRBV5-1 and TRBJ2-3, is KAGVTQTPRYLIKTRGQQVTLSCSPISGHRSVSWYQQTPGQGLQFLFEYFSETQRNKGNFPGRFSGRQFSNSRSEMNVSTLELGDSALYLCASSFSGTDTQYFGPGTRLTVL.

In its sample, this clonotype was seen many times. The V and J genes are TRBV20-1 and TRBJ2-7; D remains unclear. This CDR3 contains 14 residues. Germline loops: CDR1 DFQATT, CDR2 SNEGSKA (reference sequence). V was clipped by 0 bases and J by 2 bases, with 11 bases between them. CDR3 protein: CSAREGVATYEQYF. In nucleotides, the CDR3 is TGCAGTGCTAGAGAAGGAGTGGCGACCTACGAGCAGTACTTC.

This clonotype has only a few counts. The chain carries TRBV6-2 or TRBV6-3 and TRBJ2-7, with D perhaps TRBD2 (5 bases). V gave up 6 bases and J gave up 10 bases, with 16 bases separating them. The V gene's germline CDR1 is MNHEY and CDR2 SVGEGT. CDR3 length: 12 residues. The CDR3 loop reads CASRTLGSVQYF. The CDR3 DNA is TGTGCCAGCAGAACCCTAGGGAGCGTACAGTACTTC.

This clonotype has at least ten counts. The rearrangement links TRBV20-1 to TRBJ1-1, with 7 bases lining up with TRBD1. This CDR3 has 13 residues. V trimming: 7 bases; J trimming: 5 bases; junction bases outside the gene matches: 10. Germline V CDR1 and CDR2: DFQATT, SNEGSKA (reference sequence). CDR3 DNA: TGCAGTGAGAAAGGGGGCGCAGGGACTGAAGCTTTCTTT. Its protein product is CSEKGGAGTEAFF.

This clonotype was seen more than once but under ten times. This rearrangement joins TRBV20-1 to TRBJ2-7; 7 positions agree with TRBD1. The CDR3 is 13 amino acids. The germline gives CDR1 DFQATT, CDR2 SNEGSKA (reference sequence). The ends lost 3 bases at V and 2 bases at J; junction bases unmatched: 4. CDR3 residues: CSASPGQTYEQYF. The DNA of the CDR3 is TGCAGTGCTAGCCCGGGACAGACCTACGAGCAGTACTTC.

V gene TRBV20-1 combines with J gene TRBJ1-2, with D perhaps TRBD1 (5 bases). Per the germline V gene, CDR1 is DFQATT and CDR2 is SNEGSKA (reference sequence). The CDR3 covers 13 residues. The CDR3 here is CKIPTDSNYGYTF. The CDR3, as DNA: TGCAAGATACCGACAGATTCAAACTATGGCTACACCTTC.